This TCR beta chain was retrieved from a study of blood T cell repertoires in COVID-19. This table comes from immunoSEQ multiplex PCR, and its TCRdb copy is limited to in-frame clones, with some not included. The sample includes 240,000 or so clones, roughly 82% of them seen just once. The ends lost 3 bases at V and 3 bases at J; junction bases unmatched: 5. CDR3 length: 15 residues. Germline CDR1 reads SEHNR; CDR2 reads FQNEAQ (reference sequence). Sequences were obtained from PBMCs or T cells enriched from blood (not recorded which). The origin of this receptor is a woman aged 50 to 60 who had recovered from COVID-19. The chain couples TRBV7-9 to TRBJ2-7; 10 bases are shared with TRBD2. CDR3 sequence (DNA): TGTGCCAGCAGCTTTGCCGGGACTAGCGACTACGAGCAGTACTTC. Its protein is CASSFAGTSDYEQYF.